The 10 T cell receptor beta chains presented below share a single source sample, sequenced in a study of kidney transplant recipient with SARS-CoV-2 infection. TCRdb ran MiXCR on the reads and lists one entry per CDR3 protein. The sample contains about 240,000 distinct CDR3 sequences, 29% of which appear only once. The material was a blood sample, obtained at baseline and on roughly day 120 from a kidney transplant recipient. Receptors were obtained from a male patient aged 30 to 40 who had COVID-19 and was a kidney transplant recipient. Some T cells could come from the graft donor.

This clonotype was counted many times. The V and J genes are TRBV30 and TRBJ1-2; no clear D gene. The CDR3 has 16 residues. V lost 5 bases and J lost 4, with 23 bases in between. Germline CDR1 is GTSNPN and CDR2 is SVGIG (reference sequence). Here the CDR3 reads CAWPARRYRKTYGYTF. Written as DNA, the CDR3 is TGTGCCTGGCCGGCTCGGCGTTATAGAAAGACCTATGGCTACACCTTC.

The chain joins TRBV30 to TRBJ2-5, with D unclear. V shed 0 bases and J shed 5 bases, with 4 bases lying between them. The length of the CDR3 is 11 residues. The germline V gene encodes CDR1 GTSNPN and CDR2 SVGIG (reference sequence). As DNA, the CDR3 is TGTGCCTGGAGTGTACAGGAGACCCAGTACTTC. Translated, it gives CAWSVQETQYF.

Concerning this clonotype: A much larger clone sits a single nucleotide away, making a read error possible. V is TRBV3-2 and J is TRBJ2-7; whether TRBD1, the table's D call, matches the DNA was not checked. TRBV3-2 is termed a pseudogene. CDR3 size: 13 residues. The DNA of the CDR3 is TGTACCAGCAGCCTTAGACAGGGATTCGAGCAGTACTTC. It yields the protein CTSSLRQGFEQYF.

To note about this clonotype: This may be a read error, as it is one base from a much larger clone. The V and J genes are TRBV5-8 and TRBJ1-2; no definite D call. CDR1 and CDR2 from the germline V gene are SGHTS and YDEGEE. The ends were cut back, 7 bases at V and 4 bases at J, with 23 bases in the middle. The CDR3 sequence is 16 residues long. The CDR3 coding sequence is TGTGCCAGCTCGCGTGCTCATCTACGAAAGACCTATGGCTACACCTTC. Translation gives CASSRAHLRKTYGYTF.

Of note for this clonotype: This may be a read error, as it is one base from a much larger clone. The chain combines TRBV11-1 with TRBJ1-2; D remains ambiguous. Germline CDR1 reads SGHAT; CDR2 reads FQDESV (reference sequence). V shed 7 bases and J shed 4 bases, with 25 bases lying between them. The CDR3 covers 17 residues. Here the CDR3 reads CASIYRHKAGKTYGYTF. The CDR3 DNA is TGTGCCAGCATCTATCGACATAAGGCTGGAAAGACCTATGGCTACACCTTC.

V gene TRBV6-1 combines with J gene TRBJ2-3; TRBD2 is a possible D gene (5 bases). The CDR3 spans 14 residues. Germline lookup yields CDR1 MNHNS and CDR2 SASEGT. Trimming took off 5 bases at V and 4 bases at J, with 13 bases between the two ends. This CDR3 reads CASSTSHDADTQYF. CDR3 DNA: TGTGCCAGCAGTACTAGTCACGACGCAGATACGCAGTATTTT.

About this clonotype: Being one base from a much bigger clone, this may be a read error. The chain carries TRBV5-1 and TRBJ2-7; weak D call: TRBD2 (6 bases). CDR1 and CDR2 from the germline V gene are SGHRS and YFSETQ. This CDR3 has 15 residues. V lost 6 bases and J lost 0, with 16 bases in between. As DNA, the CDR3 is TGCGCCAGCACCACGGACTACCCAGTCTCCTACGAGCAGTACTTC. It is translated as CASTTDYPVSYEQYF. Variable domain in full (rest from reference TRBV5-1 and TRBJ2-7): KAGVTQTPRYLIKTRGQQVTLSCSPISGHRSVSWYQQTPGQGLQFLFEYFSETQRNKGNFPGRFSGRQFSNSRSEMNVSTLELGDSALYLCASTTDYPVSYEQYFGPGTRLTVT.

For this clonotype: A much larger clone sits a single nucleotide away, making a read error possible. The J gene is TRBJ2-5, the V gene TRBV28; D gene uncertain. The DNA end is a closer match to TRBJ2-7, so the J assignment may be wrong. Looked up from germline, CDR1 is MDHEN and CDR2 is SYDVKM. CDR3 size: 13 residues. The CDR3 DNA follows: TGTGCCACCTTCTCCGCCGGATCCTACGAGCAGTACTTC. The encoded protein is CATFSAGSYEQYF.

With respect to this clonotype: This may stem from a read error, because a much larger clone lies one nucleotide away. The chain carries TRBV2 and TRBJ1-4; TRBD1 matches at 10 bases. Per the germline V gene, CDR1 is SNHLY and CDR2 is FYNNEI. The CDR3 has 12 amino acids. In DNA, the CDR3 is TGTGCCAGCAGTGAGACCCAGGACAGGGGGGATTTT. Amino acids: CASSETQDRGDF.

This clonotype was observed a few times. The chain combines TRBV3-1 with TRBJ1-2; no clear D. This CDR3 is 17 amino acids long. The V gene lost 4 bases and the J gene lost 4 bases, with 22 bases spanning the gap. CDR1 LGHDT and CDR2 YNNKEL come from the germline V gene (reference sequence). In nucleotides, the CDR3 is TGTGCCAGCAGCCGACGTGCCACCCTTCGAAAGACCTATGGCTACACCTTC. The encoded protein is CASSRRATLRKTYGYTF.